Below, 13 T cell receptor beta chains from the same sample are listed, as sequenced in a study of blood T cells in healthy people across ages. Using a J-beta primer mix together with a sample-barcoded 5' primer, a second PCR was run for about 7 to 12 cycles. TCRdb re-analysed the 5' RACE reads in MiXCR, keeping a single row per CDR3 protein. There are 700,000 to 800,000 distinct CDR3 sequences in the sample; 40% to 45% occur only once, and roughly 20% lies in the top ten. Material: blood. Receptor source: a woman aged 55 to 70 in good health.

The sample holds a few counts of this clonotype. The V and J genes are TRBV7-9 and TRBJ2-7, with 9 bases lining up with TRBD1. Germline values: CDR1 SEHNR, CDR2 FQNEAQ (reference sequence). The length of the CDR3 is 14 residues. V was clipped by 5 bases and J by 1 base; unmatched bases: 3. This chain's CDR3 is CASSNGQGSYEQYF. Here the CDR3 DNA reads TGTGCCAGCAGCAACGGACAGGGGTCCTACGAGCAGTACTTC.

The table lists this clonotype with many counts. J is TRBJ2-1 and V is TRBV6-2 or TRBV6-3; TRBD2 agrees at 10 bases. Germline loops: CDR1 MNHEY, CDR2 SVGEGT. The V gene end was trimmed by 2 bases and the J gene end by 0 bases; junction bases not matched to a gene: 4. The CDR3 covers 17 residues. CDR3 region: CASSYDERGGSYNEQFF. CDR3 in DNA: TGTGCCAGCAGTTACGATGAGCGGGGGGGCTCCTACAATGAGCAGTTCTTC.

In this sample, this clonotype turned up many times. The chain is built from TRBV5-1 and TRBJ2-3; D is perhaps TRBD1 (6 bases). The CDR3 extends over 15 amino acids. Trimming removed 3 bases at V and 3 bases at J, with 14 bases between. Germline V gene lookup returns CDR1 SGHRS and CDR2 YFSETQ. The DNA for the CDR3 is TGCGCCAGCAGCTCATACAGGGTCGGGACAGATACGCAGTATTTT. This translates into CASSSYRVGTDTQYF.

This chain uses TRBV20-1 with TRBJ2-7; maybe TRBD2 (5 bases). The germline CDR1 and CDR2 sequences are DFQATT and SNEGSKA (reference sequence). This CDR3 has 12 residues. The V end was cut by 6 bases, the J end by 6 bases, with 15 bases between. The CDR3 DNA follows: TGCAGTGCAAACGAGGGAAGCTTCGAGCAGTACTTC. This translates into CSANEGSFEQYF.

This clonotype has more than one count but fewer than ten. V is TRBV7-2 and J is TRBJ2-6; 7 bases align to TRBD2. The CDR3 loop spans 17 amino acids. Germline V gives CDR1 SGHTA, CDR2 FQGNSA. The trim removed 1 base at V and 0 bases at J, leaving 3 bases unmatched. The CDR3 reads CASSLDPGGSGANVLTF. The DNA of the CDR3 is TGTGCCAGCAGCTTAGATCCGGGGGGCTCTGGGGCCAACGTCCTGACTTTC.

This clonotype was detected only a few times. The V and J genes are TRBV20-1 and TRBJ2-1; D not resolved. This CDR3 is 13 amino acids long. Trimming took 6 bases from V and 0 from J, leaving 9 bases between them. CDR1 is DFQATT, CDR2 SNEGSKA, per germline (reference sequence). The CDR3 spells CSASASSYNEQFF. The CDR3 DNA reads as TGCAGTGCGAGCGCTAGCTCCTACAATGAGCAGTTCTTC.

DNA of the CDR3: TGTGCCAGCAGTTACTCGGGGGACAGGGGAGAAAGCTACGAGCAGTACTTC. It is translated as CASSYSGDRGESYEQYF. This chain connects TRBV6-5 to TRBJ2-7, with 10 positions matching TRBD1. The V gene's germline CDR1 is MNHEY and CDR2 SVGAGI. V shed 0 bases and J 3 bases; nucleotides not matched to a gene: 8. This CDR3 is 17 amino acids long.

This clonotype has at least ten counts. The chain combines TRBV10-3 with TRBJ2-5; D not resolved. The germline V gene has CDR1 ENHRY and CDR2 SYGVKD. CDR3 length: 13 residues. Trimming pared 3 bases from V and 3 bases from J, leaving 8 bases between. The CDR3 protein is CAISERLEETQYF. In nucleotides, the CDR3 is TGTGCCATCAGTGAACGTCTAGAAGAGACCCAGTACTTC.

This sequence joins TRBV5-1 and TRBJ1-1, with D possibly TRBD1 on 5 matching bases. V was cut by 3 bases and J by 2 bases, with 14 bases left in between. This CDR3 has 15 residues. CDR1 is SGHRS and CDR2 is YFSETQ in the germline V gene. The DNA of the CDR3 is TGCGCCAGCAGCTCCAGCGGGGGGTCTAACACTGAAGCTTTCTTT. Amino acid sequence: CASSSSGGSNTEAFF.

The chain couples TRBV7-3 to TRBJ2-7; tentatively, D is TRBD1 (6 bases). CDR3 length: 13 residues. V shed 3 bases and J shed 7 bases, with 13 bases lying between them. The V gene's germline CDR1 is SGHTA and CDR2 FQGTGA. The CDR3 bases are TGTGCCAGCAGCTTGTCAGGGGCGAATGAGCAGTACTTC. Translating it yields CASSLSGANEQYF. The whole variable domain, filled in from reference TRBV7-3 and TRBJ2-7, reads GAGVSQTPSNKVTEKGKYVELRCDPISGHTALYWYRQSLGQGPEFLIYFQGTGAADDSGLPNDRFFAVRPEGSVSTLKIQRTERGDSAVYLCASSLSGANEQYFGPGTRLTVT.

This clonotype was seen a few times. The CDR3 loop reads CATSRDAGGSYEQYF. The CDR3 DNA is TGTGCCACCAGCAGAGATGCGGGAGGGTCCTACGAGCAGTACTTC. The chain links TRBV15 to TRBJ2-7; 9 positions match TRBD2. V trimming: 0 bases; J trimming: 1 base; junction bases outside the gene matches: 1. Germline-derived CDR1 and CDR2 are LNHNV and YYDKDF (reference sequence). The length of the CDR3 is 15 residues.

The chain uses TRBV21-1 and TRBJ2-7; the table assigns TRBD1, which was not confirmed against the DNA. TRBV21-1 is classified as a pseudogene. The CDR3 is made up of 16 amino acids. DNA of the CDR3: TGTGCCAGCAGCGCCGGTGGCGGGGCCGATCTCTACGAGCAGTACTTC. Its protein product is CASSAGGGADLYEQYF.

Comment on this clonotype: At one end the junction does not follow the germline gene, possibly because of a read error. This chain links TRBV7-2 with TRBJ2-7, with D unclear. Germline CDR1 SGHTA, CDR2 FQGNSA. There are 14 residues in the CDR3. CDR3 sequence: CASSLDPSSYGQYF. For the CDR3, the DNA is TGTGCCAGCAGCTTAGACCCGAGCTCCTACGGGCAGTACTTC.